One sample yielded the 23 T cell receptor beta chains listed below, sequenced in a study of T cells in narcolepsy. The method was immunoSEQ multiplex PCR; TCRdb's version includes in-frame clones alone and lacks a portion of them. The sample gives 20,000 to 30,000 clones, around 63% of which show up once; roughly an eighth is in the top ten. Sequencing was performed on memory (CD45RA-) CD4+ T cells from blood. These receptors were taken from a human donor in good health.

This clone was observed a few times. The chain recombines TRBV15 with TRBJ2-7; D is tentatively TRBD1 or TRBD2 (5 bases each). The CDR3 sequence is 14 residues long. Trimming pared 3 bases from V and 2 bases from J, leaving 11 bases between. CDR1 and CDR2 (germline): LNHNV, YYDKDF (reference sequence). The CDR3 coding sequence is TGTGCCACCAGCAGGGGACGGCAGCCCTACGAGCAGTACTTC. This gives the protein CATSRGRQPYEQYF.

V and J are TRBV19 and TRBJ1-6, with 7 bases fitting TRBD1. CDR3 length: 13 amino acids. Germline V CDR1 and CDR2: LNHDA, SQIVND (reference sequence). V was pared by 6 bases and J by 11 bases, with 7 bases of the junction left unmatched. For the CDR3, the DNA is TGTGCCAGTAGCCAACGACAGGGCCCACCCCTCCACTTT. It specifies CASSQRQGPPLHF.

Concerning this clone: One end of the junction varies from germline; a read error may be responsible. The chain has TRBV2 and TRBJ1-1; D gene ambiguous. Germline CDR1 and CDR2: SNHLY and FYNNEI. The CDR3 loop spans 13 amino acids. The CDR3 DNA reads TGTGCCAGCAGTCAAGCGGAGAACACTGAAGCTTTCTTT. This codes for CASSQAENTEAFF. Combining the CDR3 with reference TRBV2 and TRBJ1-1 gives the whole variable domain EPEVTQTPSHQVTQMGQEVILRCVPISNHLYFYWYRQILGQKVEFLVSFYNNEISEKSEIFDDQFSVERPDGSNFTLKIRSTKLEDSAMYFCASSQAENTEAFFGQGTRLTVV.

The J gene is TRBJ1-3, the V gene TRBV30, with D hard to call. This CDR3 contains 12 residues. Per the germline V gene, CDR1 is GTSNPN and CDR2 is SVGIG (reference sequence). Trimming took 4 bases from V and 7 from J, leaving 11 bases between them. Written as DNA, the CDR3 is TGTGCCTGGAAGGCTGAAACCAACACCATATATTTT. It codes for CAWKAETNTIYF.

In this sample, this clone turned up a few times. The chain couples TRBV5-1 to TRBJ1-2, with 10 bases fitting TRBD1. V lost 4 bases, J lost 8 bases, and 8 bases stayed unmatched. In germline, CDR1 is SGHRS, CDR2 YFSETQ. The CDR3 covers 14 residues. The CDR3 reads CASSPHGQGEGYTF. The CDR3 DNA sequence: TGCGCCAGCAGCCCACACGGACAGGGGGAGGGCTACACCTTC.

This clone appeared a few times. The chain uses TRBV5-6 and TRBJ2-4; TRBD2 is a possible D gene (5 bases). Germline CDR1 is SGHDT and CDR2 is YYEEEE. The ends were cut back, 3 bases at V and 9 bases at J, with 10 bases in the middle. This CDR3 has 12 residues. CDR3 coding DNA: TGTGCCAGCAGCTCGCCGAGCGGCATTCAGTACTTC. Its protein product is CASSSPSGIQYF.

The V call is TRBV9, the J call TRBJ2-3, with D hard to call. From germline, CDR1 is SGDLS and CDR2 YYNGEE. This CDR3 has 16 residues. Deletions cut 0 bases from V and 2 bases from J, with 13 bases between. The CDR3 reads CASSVGLPSHTDTQYF. The CDR3 bases are TGTGCCAGCAGCGTAGGTCTGCCCTCCCACACAGATACGCAGTATTTT.

This clone was seen more than once but under ten times. The gene calls are TRBV7-9 and TRBJ1-6; the D gene is possibly TRBD1 (6 bases). CDR3 length: 14 residues. With 3 bases removed from V and 6 bases from J, the gap between germline ends came to 9 bases. The germline V gene encodes CDR1 SEHNR and CDR2 FQNEAQ (reference sequence). This CDR3 reads CASSFQGPNSPLHF. The CDR3 DNA reads as TGTGCCAGCAGCTTCCAGGGGCCTAATTCACCCCTCCACTTT.

This clone was detected only a few times. The chain has TRBV5-6 and TRBJ1-6; TRBD1 is a possible D gene (5 bases). CDR3 length: 14 residues. Trimming took 3 bases from V and 7 from J, leaving 11 bases between them. The germline CDR1 and CDR2 sequences are SGHDT and YYEEEE. CDR3: CASSSGLLNSPLHF. The CDR3 nucleotides read TGTGCCAGCAGCTCGGGACTCTTAAATTCACCCCTCCACTTT.

This clone was observed a handful of times. The chain carries TRBV19 and TRBJ1-4; no clear D. This CDR3 is 16 amino acids long. Germline CDR1 reads LNHDA; CDR2 reads SQIVND (reference sequence). V lost 5 bases and J lost 0, with 13 bases in between. Here the CDR3 reads CASSAQKTPTNEKLFF. The DNA of the CDR3 is TGTGCCAGTAGTGCTCAAAAAACGCCAACTAATGAAAAACTGTTTTTT.

The chain carries TRBV28 and TRBJ2-5; 7 nucleotides align to TRBD1. This CDR3 has 16 amino acids. V lost 5 bases to trimming and J lost 7 bases; unmatched junction nucleotides: 16. The germline CDR1 and CDR2 sequences are MDHEN and SYDVKM. This chain's CDR3 is CASSDPGTVKVATQYF. The CDR3 region has the DNA TGTGCCAGCAGTGACCCCGGGACAGTGAAAGTTGCGACCCAGTACTTC.

This clone has just a few counts. The chain employs TRBV6-5 and TRBJ1-4; the D is unclear. The CDR3 sequence is 13 residues long. CDR1 is MNHEY, CDR2 SVGAGI, per germline. V lost 6 bases, J lost 8 bases, and 13 bases lay in between. CDR3 DNA: TGTGCCAGCAGCCCTACCCGTCGGGAAAAACTGTTTTTT. This sequence encodes CASSPTRREKLFF.

A note on this clone: In the same sample, other DNA sequences code for this CDR3. The gene calls are TRBV5-6 and TRBJ2-3, with D unclear. There are 13 residues in the CDR3. Per the germline V gene, CDR1 is SGHDT and CDR2 is YYEEEE. V shed 1 base and J shed 4 bases, with 7 bases lying between them. Written as DNA, the CDR3 is TGTGCCAGCAGCTTGTTTGGTGCAGATACGCAGTATTTT. This sequence encodes CASSLFGADTQYF.

The J gene is TRBJ2-4, the V gene TRBV6-6; D unclear. Germline V gene sequence: CDR1 MNHNY, CDR2 SVGAGI (reference sequence). V was shortened by 6 bases and J by 3 bases, with 15 bases between the two germline ends. CDR3 length: 15 amino acids. The CDR3 spells CASRGAAQDKNIQYF. In DNA form, the CDR3 reads TGTGCCAGCAGAGGTGCAGCTCAGGACAAAAACATTCAGTACTTC.

The chain is built from TRBV20-1 and TRBJ1-2; D unresolved. The CDR3 has 10 amino acids. In germline, CDR1 is DFQATT, CDR2 SNEGSKA (reference sequence). V gave up 1 base and J gave up 7 bases, with 4 bases separating them. The CDR3 DNA sequence: TGCAGTGCTAGAGTGGTTGGCTACACCTTC. Translation gives CSARVVGYTF.

This chain links TRBV5-1 with TRBJ1-4; 8 bases are a match to TRBD1. Germline CDR1 and CDR2: SGHRS and YFSETQ. V lost 3 bases, J lost 8 bases, and 6 bases stayed unmatched. CDR3 length: 14 residues. CDR3 DNA sequence: TGCGCCAGCAGCTCCGGGACAGGCAACGAAAAACTGTTTTTT. Translation gives CASSSGTGNEKLFF.

In this sample, this clone turned up a few times. This chain uses TRBV2 with TRBJ1-2; no clear D gene. The CDR3 is made up of 15 amino acids. Trimming cost V 11 bases and J 3 bases, with 22 bases left between them. From germline, CDR1 is SNHLY and CDR2 FYNNEI. CDR3 nucleotides: TGTGCCCGAGCTGCTATACGGGTTGCGGACTATGGCTACACCTTC. It specifies CARAAIRVADYGYTF.

This clone was seen more than once but under ten times. The chain employs TRBV18 and TRBJ1-2, with 8 bases that match TRBD1. Germline V lookup: CDR1 KGHSH, CDR2 LQKENI. The CDR3 runs 13 residues. The V segment lost 5 bases and the J segment 5 bases; nucleotides outside the gene matches: 4. The CDR3 protein is CASSAQGAYGYTF. The DNA for the CDR3 is TGTGCCAGCTCAGCCCAGGGGGCGTATGGCTACACCTTC.

This clone turned up a few times. The chain uses TRBV2 and TRBJ1-1, with D possibly matching TRBD1 (6 bases). The V end lost 7 bases, the J end lost 10 bases, and 19 bases lay between the germline ends. Germline V gene lookup returns CDR1 SNHLY and CDR2 FYNNEI. The CDR3 loop spans 13 amino acids. The CDR3 is CASKGGLEIRAFF. The CDR3 bases are TGTGCCAGCAAGGGGGGGCTTGAGATTAGAGCTTTCTTT. The variable domain in full, completed from reference TRBV2 and TRBJ1-1, reads EPEVTQTPSHQVTQMGQEVILRCVPISNHLYFYWYRQILGQKVEFLVSFYNNEISEKSEIFDDQFSVERPDGSNFTLKIRSTKLEDSAMYFCASKGGLEIRAFFGQGTRLTVV.

The chain is built from TRBV21-1 and TRBJ2-7; the table's D call TRBD1 went unverified against the DNA. TRBV21-1 counts as a pseudogene. The CDR3 loop spans 16 amino acids. CDR3 sequence: CASSKDTEGETYEQYF. CDR3 sequence (DNA): TGTGCCAGCAGCAAAGATACTGAGGGGGAGACATACGAGCAGTACTTC.

This clone has just one count. V is TRBV28 and J is TRBJ1-3; possible D gene TRBD1, 5 bases. From germline, CDR1 is MDHEN and CDR2 SYDVKM. Between the trimmed V and J ends, which lost 8 bases and 4 bases, there was a span of 9 bases. This CDR3 is built from 12 residues. The CDR3 bases are TGTGCCAGCGGGACGAGGGGAAACACCATATATTTT. This translates into CASGTRGNTIYF.

The CDR3 sequence is CASSGKGGTEAFF. DNA of the CDR3: TGCGCCAGCAGTGGCAAGGGCGGCACTGAAGCTTTCTTT. The chain carries TRBV10-2 and TRBJ1-1; D gene ambiguous. Trimming stripped 4 bases from V and 4 bases from J, with 10 bases between. The CDR3 runs 13 residues. Germline CDR1 WSHSY, CDR2 SAAADI.

The chain couples TRBV14 to TRBJ1-3, with D possibly being TRBD1 (5 bases). Germline loops: CDR1 SGHDN, CDR2 FVKESK. The CDR3 has 15 residues. V shed 8 bases and J shed 0 bases, with 14 bases lying between them. CDR3 residues: CASGAQGLSGNTIYF. The CDR3 nucleotides are TGTGCCAGCGGGGCTCAAGGACTCTCTGGAAACACCATATATTTT.